Listed below are T cell receptor beta chains from one sample, sequenced in a study of T cell clones after liver transplantation. Clones were sequenced by immunoSEQ multiplex PCR, and TCRdb holds only the in-frame ones, with some missing. Here the sample spans 98,000 or so clones, 82% being singletons. Sample: CD4+ T cells from blood, taken before liver transplant. These TCRs come from a human donor who received a liver transplant. Each CDR3 is given with its conserved first and last residue. A D gene is named only where the DNA matches it firmly. Clone size is given for some rows only: seen once, a few or many times, or a class if the clone is expanded.

cdr3_nt: TGCAGCGTAGCTCCTAATAGCGGGGGGGCCACAGATACGCAGTATTTT
cdr3_aa: CSVAPNSGGATDTQYF
clone_size: once
v_call: TRBV29-1
j_call: TRBJ2-3
d_call: TRBD2

cdr3_nt: TGCAGCTATAGGGGACTAGCGGGGGACAATGAGCAGTTCTTC
cdr3_aa: CSYRGLAGDNEQFF
clone_size: many
v_call: TRBV29-1
j_call: TRBJ2-1
d_call: TRBD2

cdr3_nt: TGTGCCAGTAGTATTAGTTGGGTTGCAGCTCGTGGTAACAATCAGCCCCAGCATTTT
cdr3_aa: CASSISWVAARGNNQPQHF
clone_size: NA
v_call: TRBV19
j_call: TRBJ1-5
d_call: NA

cdr3_nt: TGTGCCACCTCGGGAGGGCTGGGCACAGATACGCAGTATTTT
cdr3_aa: CATSGGLGTDTQYF
clone_size: NA
v_call: TRBV28
j_call: TRBJ2-3
d_call: TRBD2

cdr3_nt: TGTGCCAGCAGCTTAAGTCCGCGGGAGGGAGCAGATACGCAGTATTTT
cdr3_aa: CASSLSPREGADTQYF
clone_size: NA
v_call: TRBV7-3
j_call: TRBJ2-3
d_call: TRBD2

cdr3_nt: TGTGCCAGCAGTTCCCCATTAAGTGCGGCGGGCACTGAAGCTTTCTTT
cdr3_aa: CASSSPLSAAGTEAFF
clone_size: NA
v_call: TRBV28
j_call: TRBJ1-1
d_call: NA

cdr3_nt: TGTGCCAGCAGTGAAGCGACAGCCCCTGAGACCCAGCATTTT
cdr3_aa: CASSEATAPETQHF
clone_size: NA
v_call: TRBV6-1
j_call: TRBJ1-5
d_call: NA

cdr3_nt: TGTGCCAGTAGTATAGAACGGGGGCGGGAAGCTTTCTTT
cdr3_aa: CASSIERGREAFF
clone_size: NA
v_call: TRBV19
j_call: TRBJ1-1
d_call: NA

cdr3_nt: TGTGCCAGCAGCCAAGTGGCGGAGACGAACACCGGGGAGCTGTTTTTT
cdr3_aa: CASSQVAETNTGELFF
clone_size: NA
v_call: TRBV4-2
j_call: TRBJ2-2
d_call: NA

cdr3_nt: TGTGCCAGCTCACCACTGGGGGATCAGCCCCAGCATTTT
cdr3_aa: CASSPLGDQPQHF
clone_size: NA
v_call: TRBV18
j_call: TRBJ1-5
d_call: NA

cdr3_nt: TGTGCCAGCAGCCCTCTGACTCAGGAATACCGTAGAAGCTCCTACGAGCAGTACTTC
cdr3_aa: CASSPLTQEYRRSSYEQYF
clone_size: NA
v_call: TRBV7-2
j_call: TRBJ2-7
d_call: NA

cdr3_nt: TGTGCCAGCAGTCCAAAGGGACCGTGGGGTACGCAGTATTTT
cdr3_aa: CASSPKGPWGTQYF
clone_size: NA
v_call: TRBV28
j_call: TRBJ2-3
d_call: NA

cdr3_nt: TGTGCCAGCACCTCCTTTCCGTCGGGACAGGGTACCTACGAGCAGTACTTC
cdr3_aa: CASTSFPSGQGTYEQYF
clone_size: NA
v_call: TRBV2
j_call: TRBJ2-7
d_call: TRBD1

cdr3_nt: TGCGCCAGCAGCTCTAGACATGCTGAAAAACTGTTTTTT
cdr3_aa: CASSSRHAEKLFF
clone_size: few
v_call: TRBV5-1
j_call: TRBJ1-4
d_call: NA

cdr3_nt: TGTGCCAGCAGCCGCGGGGAGCTGTTTTTT
cdr3_aa: CASSRGELFF
clone_size: NA
v_call: TRBV7-8
j_call: TRBJ2-2
d_call: NA

cdr3_nt: TGTGCCAGCAGTCTCCTCGTGGGGGAGCAGTTCTTC
cdr3_aa: CASSLLVGEQFF
clone_size: NA
v_call: TRBV21-1
j_call: TRBJ2-1
d_call: NA

cdr3_nt: TGTGCCAGCAGCTTAGCAGGGACAGGGGGTTCAGCTGAAGCTTTCTTT
cdr3_aa: CASSLAGTGGSAEAFF
clone_size: NA
v_call: TRBV11-3
j_call: TRBJ1-1
d_call: TRBD1

cdr3_nt: TGTGCCAGTAGTACCGCCAGGGACACCTACAATGAGCAGTTCTTC
cdr3_aa: CASSTARDTYNEQFF
clone_size: NA
v_call: TRBV19
j_call: TRBJ2-1
d_call: NA

cdr3_nt: TGTGCCAGTAGAGTTCCAGGGGGCCCCGGTGGCGGGGAGCTGTTTTTT
cdr3_aa: CASRVPGGPGGGELFF
clone_size: NA
v_call: TRBV19
j_call: TRBJ2-2
d_call: TRBD1

cdr3_nt: TGTGCCAGCAGCTCGGGACGCACTGAAGCTTTCTTT
cdr3_aa: CASSSGRTEAFF
clone_size: NA
v_call: TRBV7-6
j_call: TRBJ1-1
d_call: NA

cdr3_nt: TGTGCCAGCAGTTACTCGAGGAGGGGGCTTAGCGGCTACACCTTC
cdr3_aa: CASSYSRRGLSGYTF
clone_size: NA
v_call: TRBV6-5
j_call: TRBJ1-2
d_call: TRBD1

cdr3_nt: TGTGCCAGCAGCCCCTACGGCGAGCAGTACTTC
cdr3_aa: CASSPYGEQYF
clone_size: once
v_call: TRBV7-2
j_call: TRBJ2-7
d_call: NA

cdr3_nt: TGCGCCAGCAGCTTGACAGGAGGCACTGAAGCTTTCTTT
cdr3_aa: CASSLTGGTEAFF
clone_size: few
v_call: TRBV5-1
j_call: TRBJ1-1
d_call: NA

cdr3_nt: TGCGCCAGCAGCCATGAACAGGGCATGAGCAATCAGCCCCAGCATTTT
cdr3_aa: CASSHEQGMSNQPQHF
clone_size: NA
v_call: TRBV4-1
j_call: TRBJ1-5
d_call: NA

cdr3_nt: TGCAGCGTTGGGGAAACAGCCTACTACTTC
cdr3_aa: CSVGETAYYF
clone_size: NA
v_call: TRBV29-1
j_call: TRBJ2-5
d_call: NA

cdr3_nt: TGCGCCAGCAGTGGTAAAGGGGACGGCAATGAGCAGTTCTTC
cdr3_aa: CASSGKGDGNEQFF
clone_size: few
v_call: TRBV5-1
j_call: TRBJ2-1
d_call: NA

cdr3_nt: TGTGCCAGCAACACGAGAAAGGTAAAAAACAATGAGCAGTTCTTC
cdr3_aa: CASNTRKVKNNEQFF
clone_size: NA
v_call: TRBV7-2
j_call: TRBJ2-1
d_call: NA

cdr3_nt: TGTGCCAGCTCACCACGAGGTGGGGGAGCGAACGAAAAACTGTTTTTT
cdr3_aa: CASSPRGGGANEKLFF
clone_size: NA
v_call: TRBV18
j_call: TRBJ1-4
d_call: NA

cdr3_nt: TGTGCCAGTAGTAAGGTGCGAACTAGCGGGGGGATCTCGAACACCGGGGAGCTGTTTTTT
cdr3_aa: CASSKVRTSGGISNTGELFF
clone_size: NA
v_call: TRBV19
j_call: TRBJ2-2
d_call: TRBD2

cdr3_nt: TGTGCCAGCAGTTACACCACAGGGGACGATACTGAAGCTTTCTTT
cdr3_aa: CASSYTTGDDTEAFF
clone_size: NA
v_call: TRBV6-5
j_call: TRBJ1-1
d_call: TRBD1

cdr3_nt: TGTGCCAGCAGTCCAGATTCCGGGACGCCGCTGACCTTC
cdr3_aa: CASSPDSGTPLTF
clone_size: few
v_call: TRBV6-5
j_call: TRBJ1-2
d_call: NA

cdr3_nt: TGTGCCAGCAGTTGGAATGCAGGGTCCGACGAGCAGTACTTC
cdr3_aa: CASSWNAGSDEQYF
clone_size: NA
v_call: TRBV6-5
j_call: TRBJ2-7
d_call: NA

cdr3_nt: TGTGCCAGCAGCTATTTAACAGATACGCAGTATTTT
cdr3_aa: CASSYLTDTQYF
clone_size: NA
v_call: TRBV5-8
j_call: TRBJ2-3
d_call: NA

cdr3_nt: TGTGCCTGGACTATCGCCGGGGAGCTGTTTTTT
cdr3_aa: CAWTIAGELFF
clone_size: NA
v_call: TRBV30
j_call: TRBJ2-2
d_call: NA

cdr3_nt: TGTGCCAGCAGCTTAGGGAGGGGCGGGAGGAGGAATGAGCAGTTCTTC
cdr3_aa: CASSLGRGGRRNEQFF
clone_size: NA
v_call: TRBV7-7
j_call: TRBJ2-1
d_call: TRBD2

cdr3_nt: TGTGCCAGCAGCGTAGGCGGGGGGATCACCGGGGAGCTGTTTTTT
cdr3_aa: CASSVGGGITGELFF
clone_size: NA
v_call: TRBV9
j_call: TRBJ2-2
d_call: TRBD2